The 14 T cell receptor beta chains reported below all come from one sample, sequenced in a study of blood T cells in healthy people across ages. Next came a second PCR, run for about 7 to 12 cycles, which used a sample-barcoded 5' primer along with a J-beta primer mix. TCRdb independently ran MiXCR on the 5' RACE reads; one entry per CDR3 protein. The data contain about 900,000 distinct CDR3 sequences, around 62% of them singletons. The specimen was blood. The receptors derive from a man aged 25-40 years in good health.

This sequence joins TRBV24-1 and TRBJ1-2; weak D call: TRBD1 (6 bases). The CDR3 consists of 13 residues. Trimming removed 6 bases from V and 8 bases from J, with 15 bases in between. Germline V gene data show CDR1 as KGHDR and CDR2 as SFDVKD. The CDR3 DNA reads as TGTGCCACCAGTAAGGGGGATTTCAGCGGCTACACCTTC. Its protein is CATSKGDFSGYTF.

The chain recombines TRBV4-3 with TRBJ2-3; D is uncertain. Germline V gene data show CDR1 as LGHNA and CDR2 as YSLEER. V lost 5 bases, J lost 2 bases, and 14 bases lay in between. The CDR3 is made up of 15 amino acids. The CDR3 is CASSGRDGYTDTQYF. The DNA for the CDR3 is TGCGCCAGCAGCGGACGAGACGGCTACACAGATACGCAGTATTTT.

The CDR3 reads CASSQGTVAKNIQYF. In nucleotides, the CDR3 is TGTGCCAGCAGCCAAGGCACAGTAGCCAAAAACATTCAGTACTTC. V and J are TRBV3-1 and TRBJ2-4, with D hard to call. Germline loops: CDR1 LGHDT, CDR2 YNNKEL (reference sequence). The CDR3 consists of 15 residues. Trimming took off 1 base at V and 0 bases at J, with 7 bases between the two ends.

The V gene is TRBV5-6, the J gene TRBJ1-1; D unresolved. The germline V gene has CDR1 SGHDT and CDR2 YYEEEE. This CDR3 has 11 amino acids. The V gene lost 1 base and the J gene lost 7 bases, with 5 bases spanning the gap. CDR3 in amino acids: CASSLYSEAFF. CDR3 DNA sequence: TGTGCCAGCAGCTTGTACAGTGAAGCTTTCTTT.

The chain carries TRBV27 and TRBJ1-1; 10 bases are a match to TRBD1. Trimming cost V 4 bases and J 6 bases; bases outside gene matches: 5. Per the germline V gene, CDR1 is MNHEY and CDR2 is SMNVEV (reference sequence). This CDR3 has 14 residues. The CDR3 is CASSYRQGAAEAFF. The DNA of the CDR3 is TGTGCCAGCAGTTATAGACAGGGGGCGGCTGAAGCTTTCTTT.

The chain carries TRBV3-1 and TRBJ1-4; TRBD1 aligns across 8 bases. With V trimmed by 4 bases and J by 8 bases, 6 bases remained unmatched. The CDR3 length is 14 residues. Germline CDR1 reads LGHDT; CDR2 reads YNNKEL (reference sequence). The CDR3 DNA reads TGTGCCAGCAGCCCCCGGGACAGGCCCGAAAAACTGTTTTTT. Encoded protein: CASSPRDRPEKLFF. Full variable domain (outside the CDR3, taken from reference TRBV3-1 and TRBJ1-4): DTAVSQTPKYLVTQMGNDKSIKCEQNLGHDTMYWYKQDSKKFLKIMFSYNNKELIINETVPNRFSPKSPDKAHLNLHINSLELGDSAVYFCASSPRDRPEKLFFGSGTQLSVL.

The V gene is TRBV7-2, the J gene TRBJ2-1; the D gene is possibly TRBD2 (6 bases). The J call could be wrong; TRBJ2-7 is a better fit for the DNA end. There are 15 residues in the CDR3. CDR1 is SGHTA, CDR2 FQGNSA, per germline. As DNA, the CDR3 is TGTGCCAGCAGCTTAGGACTAGTAAACTACAATGAGCAGTACTTC. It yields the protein CASSLGLVNYNEQYF.

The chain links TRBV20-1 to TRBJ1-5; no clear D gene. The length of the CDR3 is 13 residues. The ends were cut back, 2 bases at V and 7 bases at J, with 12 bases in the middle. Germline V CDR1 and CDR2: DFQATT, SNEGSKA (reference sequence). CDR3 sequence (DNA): TGCAGTGCTAGATTGGGCCTTGGACAGCCCCAGCATTTT. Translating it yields CSARLGLGQPQHF.

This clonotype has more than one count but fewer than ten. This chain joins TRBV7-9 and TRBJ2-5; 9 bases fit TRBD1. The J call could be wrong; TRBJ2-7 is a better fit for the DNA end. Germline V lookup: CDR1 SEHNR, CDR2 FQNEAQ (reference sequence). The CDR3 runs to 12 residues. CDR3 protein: CASGGTGNEQYF. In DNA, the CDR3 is TGTGCCAGCGGGGGGACAGGGAACGAGCAGTACTTC.

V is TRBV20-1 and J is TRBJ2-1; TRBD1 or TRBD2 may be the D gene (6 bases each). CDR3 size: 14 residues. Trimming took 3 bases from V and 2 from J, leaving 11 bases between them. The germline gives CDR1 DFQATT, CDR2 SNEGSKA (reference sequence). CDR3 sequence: CSASRGAAYNEQFF. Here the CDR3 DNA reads TGCAGTGCTAGTAGGGGGGCCGCCTACAATGAGCAGTTCTTC.

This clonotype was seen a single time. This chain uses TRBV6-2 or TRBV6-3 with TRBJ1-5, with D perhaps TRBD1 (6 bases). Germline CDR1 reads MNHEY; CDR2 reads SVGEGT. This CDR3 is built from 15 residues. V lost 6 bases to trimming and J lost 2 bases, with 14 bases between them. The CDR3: CASSSRQAGNQPQHF. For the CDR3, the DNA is TGTGCCAGCAGCTCCCGACAGGCGGGCAATCAGCCCCAGCATTTT.

The CDR3 sequence: CATSRDKAGGEQYF. CDR3 DNA sequence: TGTGCCACCAGCAGAGATAAAGCAGGGGGCGAGCAGTACTTC. The chain combines TRBV15 with TRBJ2-4; TRBD1 matches at 7 bases. The last part of the DNA fits TRBJ2-7 better; the J call may be wrong. The length of the CDR3 is 14 residues. Germline loops: CDR1 LNHNV, CDR2 YYDKDF (reference sequence).

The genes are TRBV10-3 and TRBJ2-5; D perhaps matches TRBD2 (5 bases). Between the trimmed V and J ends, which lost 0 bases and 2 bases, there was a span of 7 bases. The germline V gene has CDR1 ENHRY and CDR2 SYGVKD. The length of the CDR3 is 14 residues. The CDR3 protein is CAISESPGQETQYF. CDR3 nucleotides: TGTGCCATCAGTGAGTCTCCGGGACAAGAGACCCAGTACTTC.

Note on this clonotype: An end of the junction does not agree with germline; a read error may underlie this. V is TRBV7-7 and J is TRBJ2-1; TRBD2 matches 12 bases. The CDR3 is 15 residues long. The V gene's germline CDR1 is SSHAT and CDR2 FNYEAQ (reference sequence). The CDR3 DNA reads TGTGCTAGCAGCCCCGGACTAGCGGGGTCGTATGAGCAGTTCTTC. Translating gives CASSPGLAGSYEQFF.